This TCR beta chain stems from a study of naive and memory T cell subsets. The SP2 primer and nested alpha and beta constant region primers amplified ligated cDNA in four rounds. A single record per CDR3 protein comes from TCRdb applying MiXCR to the 5' RACE reads. The sample has roughly 60,000 distinct CDR3 sequences, around 7.3% seen once. At least ten counts were recorded for this clonotype. TCR cDNA received a 3' ligated oligonucleotide that carried a UMI. The sequence was obtained from a male donor in good health.

The CDR3 spells CASSFWGTGKAFF. The CDR3 DNA reads TGTGCCAGCAGCTTTTGGGGGACAGGGAAAGCTTTCTTT. This rearrangement joins TRBV5-6 to TRBJ1-1; TRBD1 agrees at 9 bases. With 2 bases clipped from V and 9 bases from J, the junction kept 5 bases outside the gene matches. Germline values: CDR1 SGHDT, CDR2 YYEEEE. This CDR3 is 13 amino acids long.